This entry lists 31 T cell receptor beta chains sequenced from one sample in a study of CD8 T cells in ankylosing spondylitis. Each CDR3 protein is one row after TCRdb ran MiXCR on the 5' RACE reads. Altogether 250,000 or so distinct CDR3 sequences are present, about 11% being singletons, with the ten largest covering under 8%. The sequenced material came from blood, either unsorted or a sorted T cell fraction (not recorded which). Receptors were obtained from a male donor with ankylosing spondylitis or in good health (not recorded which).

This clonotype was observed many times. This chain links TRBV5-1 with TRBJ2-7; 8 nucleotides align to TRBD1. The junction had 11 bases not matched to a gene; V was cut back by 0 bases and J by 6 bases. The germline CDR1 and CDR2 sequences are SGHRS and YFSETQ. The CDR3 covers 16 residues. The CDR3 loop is CASSLVPTGDFGEQYF. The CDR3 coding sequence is TGCGCCAGCAGCTTGGTTCCGACAGGGGATTTTGGCGAGCAGTACTTC.

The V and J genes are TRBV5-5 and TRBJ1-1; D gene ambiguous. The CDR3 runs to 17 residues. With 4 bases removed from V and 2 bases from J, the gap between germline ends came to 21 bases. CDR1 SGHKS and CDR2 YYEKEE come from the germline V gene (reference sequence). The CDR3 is CASSRELVPQANTEAFF. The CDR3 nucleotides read TGTGCCAGCAGCCGCGAACTTGTTCCTCAGGCCAACACTGAAGCTTTCTTT.

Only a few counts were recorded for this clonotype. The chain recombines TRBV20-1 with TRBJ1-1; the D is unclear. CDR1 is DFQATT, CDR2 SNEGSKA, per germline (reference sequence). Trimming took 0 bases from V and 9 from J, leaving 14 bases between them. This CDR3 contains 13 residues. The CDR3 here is CSARDGGRAQAFF. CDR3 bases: TGCAGTGCTAGAGATGGAGGGAGGGCCCAAGCTTTCTTT.

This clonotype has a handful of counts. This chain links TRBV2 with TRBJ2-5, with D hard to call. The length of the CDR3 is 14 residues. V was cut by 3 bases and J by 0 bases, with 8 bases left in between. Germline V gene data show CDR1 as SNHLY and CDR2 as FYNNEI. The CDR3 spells CASSDLANQETQYF. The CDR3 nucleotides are TGTGCCAGCAGTGACCTGGCGAACCAAGAGACCCAGTACTTC.

CDR3 amino acids: CASSLGREVYEQFF. The CDR3 DNA is TGTGCCAGCAGCTTGGGGCGGGAGGTCTATGAGCAGTTCTTC. The V call is TRBV11-2, the J call TRBJ2-1; 8 bases line up with TRBD2. The CDR3 sequence is 14 residues long. V lost 3 bases and J lost 8; bases outside the gene matches: 6. The germline V gene has CDR1 SGHAT and CDR2 FQNNGV. Drawing the rest from reference TRBV11-2 and TRBJ2-1, the complete variable domain is EAGVAQSPRYKIIEKRQSVAFWCNPISGHATLYWYQQILGQGPKLLIQFQNNGVVDDSQLPKDRFSAERLKGVDSTLKIQPAKLEDSAVYLCASSLGREVYEQFFGPGTRLTVL.

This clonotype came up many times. The CDR3 here is CASSLSLWGLREQFF. The CDR3, as DNA: TGTGCCAGCAGCTTGTCCTTATGGGGGCTAAGGGAGCAGTTCTTC. The V and J genes are TRBV5-6 and TRBJ2-1; tentative D call: TRBD1 (6 bases). V gave up 1 base and J gave up 10 bases, with 18 bases separating them. Germline V gene data show CDR1 as SGHDT and CDR2 as YYEEEE. CDR3 length: 15 residues.

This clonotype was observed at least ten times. The CDR3 loop is CSAPMSRYAGYTF. The DNA for the CDR3 is TGCAGTGCCCCGATGAGCCGGTATGCTGGCTACACCTTC. The chain links TRBV20-1 to TRBJ1-2; no clear D gene. The germline V gene encodes CDR1 DFQATT and CDR2 SNEGSKA (reference sequence). The CDR3 has 13 residues. Trimming removed 6 bases at V and 7 bases at J, with 18 bases between.

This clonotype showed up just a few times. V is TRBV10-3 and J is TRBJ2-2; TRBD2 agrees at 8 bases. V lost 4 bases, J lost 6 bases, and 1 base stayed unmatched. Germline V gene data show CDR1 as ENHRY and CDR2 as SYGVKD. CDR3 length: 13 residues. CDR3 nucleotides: TGTGCCATCAGTGGGACTAGCCCCGGGGAGCTGTTTTTT. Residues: CAISGTSPGELFF.

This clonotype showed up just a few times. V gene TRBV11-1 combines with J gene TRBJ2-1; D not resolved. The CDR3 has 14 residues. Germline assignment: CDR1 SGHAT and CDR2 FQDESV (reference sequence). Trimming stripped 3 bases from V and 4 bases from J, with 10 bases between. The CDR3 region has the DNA TGTGCCAGCAGCTTCGCCCATAATTACAATGAGCAGTTCTTC. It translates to CASSFAHNYNEQFF.

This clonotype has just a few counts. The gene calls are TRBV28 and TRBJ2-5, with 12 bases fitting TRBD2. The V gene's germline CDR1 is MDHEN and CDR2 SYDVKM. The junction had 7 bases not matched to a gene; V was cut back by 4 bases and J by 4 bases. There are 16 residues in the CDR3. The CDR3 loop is CASSSLVTSGRETQYF. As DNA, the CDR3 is TGTGCCAGCAGTTCACTCGTGACTAGCGGGAGAGAGACCCAGTACTTC. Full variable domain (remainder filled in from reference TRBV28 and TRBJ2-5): DVKVTQSSRYLVKRTGEKVFLECVQDMDHENMFWYRQDPGLGLRLIYFSYDVKMKEKGDIPEGYSVSREKKERFSLILESASTNQTSMYLCASSSLVTSGRETQYFGPGTRLLVL.

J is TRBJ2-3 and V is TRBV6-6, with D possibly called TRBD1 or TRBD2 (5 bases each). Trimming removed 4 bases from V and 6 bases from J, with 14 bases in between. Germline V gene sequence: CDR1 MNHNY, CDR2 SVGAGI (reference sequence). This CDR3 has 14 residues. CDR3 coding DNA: TGTGCCAGCAGTTGGGGGACCGCCTCGGATACGCAGTATTTT. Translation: CASSWGTASDTQYF.

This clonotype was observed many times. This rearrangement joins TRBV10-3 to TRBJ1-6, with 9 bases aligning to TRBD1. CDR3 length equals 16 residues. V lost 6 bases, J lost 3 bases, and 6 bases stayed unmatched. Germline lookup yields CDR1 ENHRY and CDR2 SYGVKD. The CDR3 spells CAISPGGQGYNSPLHF. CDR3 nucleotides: TGTGCCATCAGCCCGGGGGGACAGGGCTATAATTCACCCCTCCACTTT.

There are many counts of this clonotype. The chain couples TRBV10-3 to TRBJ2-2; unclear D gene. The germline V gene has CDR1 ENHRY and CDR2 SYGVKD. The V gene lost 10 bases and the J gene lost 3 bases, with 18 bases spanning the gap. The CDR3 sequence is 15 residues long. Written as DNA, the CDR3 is TGTGCCACCTGCGGCCTATGGGCCCACACCGGGGAGCTGTTTTTT. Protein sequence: CATCGLWAHTGELFF.

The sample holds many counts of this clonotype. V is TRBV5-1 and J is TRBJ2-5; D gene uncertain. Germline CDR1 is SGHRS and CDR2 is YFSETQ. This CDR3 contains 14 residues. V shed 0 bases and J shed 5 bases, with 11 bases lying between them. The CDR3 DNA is TGCGCCAGCAGCTTGGGAATAGAGGAGGAGACCCAGTACTTC. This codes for CASSLGIEEETQYF.

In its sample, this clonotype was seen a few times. The CDR3 DNA follows: TGCAGTGCTCGAGGTACAGATACGCAGTATTTT. Its translation is CSARGTDTQYF. This rearrangement joins TRBV20-1 to TRBJ2-3; D unresolved. The CDR3 loop spans 11 amino acids. V was trimmed by 5 bases and J by 3 bases, leaving 6 bases between them. Germline CDR1 DFQATT, CDR2 SNEGSKA (reference sequence).

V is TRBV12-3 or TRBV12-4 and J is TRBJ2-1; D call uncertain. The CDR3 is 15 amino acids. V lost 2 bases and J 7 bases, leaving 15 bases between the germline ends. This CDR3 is CASSLSGRVGNEQFF. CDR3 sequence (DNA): TGTGCCAGCAGTTTATCCGGTAGAGTGGGTAATGAGCAGTTCTTC.

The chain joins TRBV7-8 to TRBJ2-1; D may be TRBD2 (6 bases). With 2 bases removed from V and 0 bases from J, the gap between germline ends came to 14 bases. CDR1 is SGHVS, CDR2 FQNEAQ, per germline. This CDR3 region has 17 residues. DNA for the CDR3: TGTGCCAGCAGCTTACTACAACTAGCCAACTCCTACAATGAGCAGTTCTTC. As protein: CASSLLQLANSYNEQFF.

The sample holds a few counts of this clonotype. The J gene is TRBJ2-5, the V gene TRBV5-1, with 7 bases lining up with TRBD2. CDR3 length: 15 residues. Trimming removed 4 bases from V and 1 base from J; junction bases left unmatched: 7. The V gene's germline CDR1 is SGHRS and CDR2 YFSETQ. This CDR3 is CASSETSSTQETQYF. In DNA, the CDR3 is TGCGCCAGCAGCGAGACTAGCAGTACCCAAGAGACCCAGTACTTC.

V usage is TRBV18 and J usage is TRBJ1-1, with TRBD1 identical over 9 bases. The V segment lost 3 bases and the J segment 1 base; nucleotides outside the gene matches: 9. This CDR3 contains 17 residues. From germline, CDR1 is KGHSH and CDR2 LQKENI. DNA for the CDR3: TGTGCCAGCTCACCCTTGGACAGGGGCGTCAGGAACACTGAAGCTTTCTTT. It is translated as CASSPLDRGVRNTEAFF.

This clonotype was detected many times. For the CDR3, the DNA is TGTGCCTCAATGGGGGGGACGAACACAGATACGCAGTATTTT. This gives the protein CASMGGTNTDTQYF. The rearrangement links TRBV10-3 to TRBJ2-3, with 7 bases identical to TRBD2. J gave up 2 bases and V 11 bases, and 10 bases lay outside the gene matches. The CDR3 totals 14 residues. Germline CDR1 is ENHRY and CDR2 is SYGVKD.

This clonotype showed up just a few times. In DNA, the CDR3 is TGCAGTGCTCCTCCACCATCGAGCGGTAGCAATGAGCAGTTCTTC. It encodes CSAPPPSSGSNEQFF. This chain uses TRBV20-1 with TRBJ2-1; maybe TRBD2 (5 bases). This CDR3 has 15 amino acids. V was pared by 5 bases and J by 6 bases, with 20 bases between. Germline V CDR1 and CDR2: DFQATT, SNEGSKA (reference sequence).

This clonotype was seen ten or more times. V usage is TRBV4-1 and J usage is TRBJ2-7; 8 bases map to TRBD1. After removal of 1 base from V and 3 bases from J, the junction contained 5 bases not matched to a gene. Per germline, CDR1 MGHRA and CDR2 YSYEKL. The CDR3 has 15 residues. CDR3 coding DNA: TGCGCCAGCAGCCAAGGTACAGGGGGGAACTACGAGCAGTACTTC. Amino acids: CASSQGTGGNYEQYF.

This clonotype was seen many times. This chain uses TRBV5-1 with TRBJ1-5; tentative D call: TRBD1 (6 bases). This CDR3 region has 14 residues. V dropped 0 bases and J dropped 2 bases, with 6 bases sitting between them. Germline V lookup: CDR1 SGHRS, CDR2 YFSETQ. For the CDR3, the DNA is TGCGCCAGCAGCTTGGCAGGGGGCAATCAGCCCCAGCATTTT. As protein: CASSLAGGNQPQHF.

In nucleotides, the CDR3 is TGCGCCAGCAGCTTGAATGGAGGGGCCTACGAGCAGTACTTC. As protein: CASSLNGGAYEQYF. V is TRBV5-1 and J is TRBJ2-7; a weak D match, TRBD2 (6 bases). The CDR3 contains 14 residues. The V end lost 1 base, the J end lost 2 bases, and 10 bases lay between the germline ends. The germline V gene encodes CDR1 SGHRS and CDR2 YFSETQ.

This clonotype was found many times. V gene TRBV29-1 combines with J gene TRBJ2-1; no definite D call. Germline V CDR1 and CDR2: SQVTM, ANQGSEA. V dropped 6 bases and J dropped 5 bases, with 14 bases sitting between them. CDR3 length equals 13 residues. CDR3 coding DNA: TGCAGCGTCGTAGTCCATACGAACAATGAGCAGTTCTTC. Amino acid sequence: CSVVVHTNNEQFF.

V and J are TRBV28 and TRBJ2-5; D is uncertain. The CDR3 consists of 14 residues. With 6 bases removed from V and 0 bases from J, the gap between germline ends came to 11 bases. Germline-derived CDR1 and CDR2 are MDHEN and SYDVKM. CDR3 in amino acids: CASRLKSHQETQYF. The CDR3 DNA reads TGTGCCAGCAGATTGAAAAGTCACCAAGAGACCCAGTACTTC. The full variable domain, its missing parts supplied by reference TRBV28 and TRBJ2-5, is DVKVTQSSRYLVKRTGEKVFLECVQDMDHENMFWYRQDPGLGLRLIYFSYDVKMKEKGDIPEGYSVSREKKERFSLILESASTNQTSMYLCASRLKSHQETQYFGPGTRLLVL.

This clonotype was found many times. The CDR3 loop reads CASSARWWDYEQYF. In DNA, the CDR3 is TGTGCCAGCAGCGCGCGCTGGTGGGACTACGAGCAGTACTTC. This sequence joins TRBV7-8 and TRBJ2-7; no clear D. Trimming removed 5 bases at V and 3 bases at J, with 14 bases between. The CDR3 has 14 amino acids. Germline V gene lookup returns CDR1 SGHVS and CDR2 FQNEAQ.

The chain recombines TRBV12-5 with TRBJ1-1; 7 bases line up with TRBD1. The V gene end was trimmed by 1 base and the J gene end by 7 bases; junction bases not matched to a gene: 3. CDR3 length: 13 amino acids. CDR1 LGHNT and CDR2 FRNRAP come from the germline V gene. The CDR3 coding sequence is TGTGCTAGTGGTTTGGGGACAGGCAATGAAGCTTTCTTT. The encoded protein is CASGLGTGNEAFF.

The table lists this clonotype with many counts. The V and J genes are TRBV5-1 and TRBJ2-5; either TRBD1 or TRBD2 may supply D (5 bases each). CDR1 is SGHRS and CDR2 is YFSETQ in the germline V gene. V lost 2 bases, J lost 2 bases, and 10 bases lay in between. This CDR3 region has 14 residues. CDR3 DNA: TGCGCCAGCAGCTTCCGGGGCACACAAGAGACCCAGTACTTC. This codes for CASSFRGTQETQYF.

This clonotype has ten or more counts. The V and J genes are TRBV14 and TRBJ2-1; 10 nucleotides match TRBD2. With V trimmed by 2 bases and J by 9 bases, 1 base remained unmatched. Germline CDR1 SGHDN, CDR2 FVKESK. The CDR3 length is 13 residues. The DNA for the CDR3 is TGTGCCAGCAGCCAACTAGCGGGGGTTGAGCAGTTCTTC. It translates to CASSQLAGVEQFF.

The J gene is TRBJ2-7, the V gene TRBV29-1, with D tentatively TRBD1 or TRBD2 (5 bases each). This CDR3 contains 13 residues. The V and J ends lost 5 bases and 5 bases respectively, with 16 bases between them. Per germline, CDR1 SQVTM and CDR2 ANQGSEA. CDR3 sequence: CSVRRGVLNEQYF. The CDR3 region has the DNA TGCAGCGTTCGAAGAGGGGTTCTCAACGAGCAGTACTTC.